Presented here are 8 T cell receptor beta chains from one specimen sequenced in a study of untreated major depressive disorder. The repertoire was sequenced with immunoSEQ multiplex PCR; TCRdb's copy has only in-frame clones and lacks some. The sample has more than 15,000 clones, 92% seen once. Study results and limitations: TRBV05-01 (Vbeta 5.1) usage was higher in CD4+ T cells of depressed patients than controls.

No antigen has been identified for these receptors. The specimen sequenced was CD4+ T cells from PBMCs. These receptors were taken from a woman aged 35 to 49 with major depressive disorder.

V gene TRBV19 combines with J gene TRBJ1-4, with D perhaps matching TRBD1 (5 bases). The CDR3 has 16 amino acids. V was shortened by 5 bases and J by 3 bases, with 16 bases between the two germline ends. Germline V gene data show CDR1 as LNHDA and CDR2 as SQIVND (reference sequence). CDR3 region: CASSLLPGRANEKLFF. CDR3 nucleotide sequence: TGTGCCAGTAGTCTCCTCCCGGGACGTGCTAATGAAAAACTGTTTTTT.

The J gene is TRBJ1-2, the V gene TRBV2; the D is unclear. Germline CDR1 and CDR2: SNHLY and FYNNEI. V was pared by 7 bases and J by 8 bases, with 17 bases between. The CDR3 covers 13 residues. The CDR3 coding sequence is TGTGCCAGCACCCGAGGGAATGCTGGAGGCTACACCTTC. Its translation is CASTRGNAGGYTF.

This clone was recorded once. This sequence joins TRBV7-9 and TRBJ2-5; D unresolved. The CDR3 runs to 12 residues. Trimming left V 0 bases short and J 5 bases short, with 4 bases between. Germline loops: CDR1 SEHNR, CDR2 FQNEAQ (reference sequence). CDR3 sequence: CASSLARETQYF. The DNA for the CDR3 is TGTGCCAGCAGCTTAGCCAGGGAGACCCAGTACTTC.

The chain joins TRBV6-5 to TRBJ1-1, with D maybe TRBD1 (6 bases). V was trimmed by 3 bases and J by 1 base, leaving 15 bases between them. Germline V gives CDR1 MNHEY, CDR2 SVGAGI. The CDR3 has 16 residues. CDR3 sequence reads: CASSYQQGRENTEAFF. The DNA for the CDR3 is TGTGCCAGCAGTTATCAACAGGGTCGCGAGAACACTGAAGCTTTCTTT.

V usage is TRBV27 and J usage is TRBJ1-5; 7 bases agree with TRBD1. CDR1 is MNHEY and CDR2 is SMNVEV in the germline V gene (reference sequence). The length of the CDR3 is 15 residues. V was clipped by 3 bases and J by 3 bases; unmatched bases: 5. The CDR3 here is CASSFLGQINQPQHF. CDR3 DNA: TGTGCCAGCAGTTTCCTGGGACAGATCAATCAGCCCCAGCATTTT.

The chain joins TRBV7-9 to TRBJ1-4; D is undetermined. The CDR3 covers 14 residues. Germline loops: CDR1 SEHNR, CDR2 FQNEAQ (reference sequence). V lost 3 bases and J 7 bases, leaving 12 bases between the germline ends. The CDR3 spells CASSFGVIPEKLFF. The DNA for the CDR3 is TGTGCCAGCAGCTTCGGGGTAATCCCTGAAAAACTGTTTTTT.

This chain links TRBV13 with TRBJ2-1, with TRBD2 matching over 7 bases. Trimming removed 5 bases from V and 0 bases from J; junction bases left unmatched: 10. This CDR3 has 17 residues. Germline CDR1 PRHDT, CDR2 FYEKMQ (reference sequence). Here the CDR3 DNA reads TGTGCCAGCAGCGGAAGGCGTGGGAGGGGCTCCTACAATGAGCAGTTCTTC. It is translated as CASSGRRGRGSYNEQFF.

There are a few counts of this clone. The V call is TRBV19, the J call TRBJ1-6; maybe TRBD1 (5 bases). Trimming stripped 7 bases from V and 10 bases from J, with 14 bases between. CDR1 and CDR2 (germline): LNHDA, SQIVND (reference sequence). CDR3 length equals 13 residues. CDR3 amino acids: CASTGDLKSPLHF. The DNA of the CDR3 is TGTGCCAGTACCGGGGACCTGAAATCACCCCTCCACTTT. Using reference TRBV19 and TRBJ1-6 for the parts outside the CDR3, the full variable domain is DGGITQSPKYLFRKEGQNVTLSCEQNLNHDAMYWYRQDPGQGLRLIYYSQIVNDFQKGDIAEGYSVSREKKESFPLTVTSAQKNPTAFYLCASTGDLKSPLHFGNGTRLTVT.